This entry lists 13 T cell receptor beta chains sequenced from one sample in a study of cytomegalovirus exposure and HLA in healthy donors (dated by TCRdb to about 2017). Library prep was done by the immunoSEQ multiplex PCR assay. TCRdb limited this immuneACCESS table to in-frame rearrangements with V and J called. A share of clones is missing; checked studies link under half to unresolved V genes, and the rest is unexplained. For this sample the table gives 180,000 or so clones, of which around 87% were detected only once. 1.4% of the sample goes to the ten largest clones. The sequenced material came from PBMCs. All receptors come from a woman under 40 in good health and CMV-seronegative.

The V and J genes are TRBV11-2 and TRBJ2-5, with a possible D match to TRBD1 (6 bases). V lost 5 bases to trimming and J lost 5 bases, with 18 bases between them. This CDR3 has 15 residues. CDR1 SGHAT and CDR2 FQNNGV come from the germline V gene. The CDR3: CASSNPTGSAETQYF. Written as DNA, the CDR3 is TGTGCCAGCAGCAATCCGACAGGTTCCGCGGAGACCCAGTACTTC.

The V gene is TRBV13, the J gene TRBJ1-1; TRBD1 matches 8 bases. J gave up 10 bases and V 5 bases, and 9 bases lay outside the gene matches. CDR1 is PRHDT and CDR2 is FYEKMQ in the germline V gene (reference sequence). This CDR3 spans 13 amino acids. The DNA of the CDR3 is TGTGCCAGCAGCGTCAGGGGGACAGGTCGAGCTTTCTTT. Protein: CASSVRGTGRAFF.

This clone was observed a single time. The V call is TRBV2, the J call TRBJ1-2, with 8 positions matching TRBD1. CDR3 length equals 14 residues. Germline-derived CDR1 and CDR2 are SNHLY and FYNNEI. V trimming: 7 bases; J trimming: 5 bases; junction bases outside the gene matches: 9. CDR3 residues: CASNVDRGVYGYTF. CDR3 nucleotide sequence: TGTGCCAGCAACGTAGACAGGGGAGTTTATGGCTACACCTTC.

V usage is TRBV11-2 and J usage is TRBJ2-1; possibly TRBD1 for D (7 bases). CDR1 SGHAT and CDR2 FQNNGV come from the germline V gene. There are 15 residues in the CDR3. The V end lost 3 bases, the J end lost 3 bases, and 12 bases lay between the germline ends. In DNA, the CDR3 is TGTGCCAGCAGCTTGGGGGGACAGAACTACAATGAGCAGTTCTTC. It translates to CASSLGGQNYNEQFF. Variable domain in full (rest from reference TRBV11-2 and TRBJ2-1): EAGVAQSPRYKIIEKRQSVAFWCNPISGHATLYWYQQILGQGPKLLIQFQNNGVVDDSQLPKDRFSAERLKGVDSTLKIQPAKLEDSAVYLCASSLGGQNYNEQFFGPGTRLTVL.

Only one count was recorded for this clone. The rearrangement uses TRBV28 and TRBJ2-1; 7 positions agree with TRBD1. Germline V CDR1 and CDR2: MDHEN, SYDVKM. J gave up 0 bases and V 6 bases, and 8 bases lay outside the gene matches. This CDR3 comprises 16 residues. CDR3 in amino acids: CASSGNRGGSYNEQFF. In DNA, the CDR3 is TGTGCCAGCAGCGGGAACAGGGGCGGCTCCTACAATGAGCAGTTCTTC.

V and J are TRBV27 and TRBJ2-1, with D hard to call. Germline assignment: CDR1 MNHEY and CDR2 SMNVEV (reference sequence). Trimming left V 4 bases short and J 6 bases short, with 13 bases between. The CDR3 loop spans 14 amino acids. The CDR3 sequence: CASSYSSAGNEQFF. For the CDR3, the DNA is TGTGCCAGCAGTTACTCTTCCGCAGGCAATGAGCAGTTCTTC.

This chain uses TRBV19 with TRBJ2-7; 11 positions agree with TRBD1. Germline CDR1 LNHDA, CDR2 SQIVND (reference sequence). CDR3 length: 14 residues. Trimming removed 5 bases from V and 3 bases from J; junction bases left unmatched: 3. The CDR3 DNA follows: TGTGCCAGTAGTGTCGGGACAGGGGGCTACGAGCAGTACTTC. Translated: CASSVGTGGYEQYF. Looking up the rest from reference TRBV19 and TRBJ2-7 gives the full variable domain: DGGITQSPKYLFRKEGQNVTLSCEQNLNHDAMYWYRQDPGQGLRLIYYSQIVNDFQKGDIAEGYSVSREKKESFPLTVTSAQKNPTAFYLCASSVGTGGYEQYFGPGTRLTVT.

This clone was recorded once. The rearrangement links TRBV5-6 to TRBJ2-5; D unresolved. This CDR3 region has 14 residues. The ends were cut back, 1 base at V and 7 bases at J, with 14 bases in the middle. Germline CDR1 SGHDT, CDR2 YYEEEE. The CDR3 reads CASSLLASLATQYF. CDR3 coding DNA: TGTGCCAGCAGCTTGTTGGCTAGTCTGGCGACCCAGTACTTC.

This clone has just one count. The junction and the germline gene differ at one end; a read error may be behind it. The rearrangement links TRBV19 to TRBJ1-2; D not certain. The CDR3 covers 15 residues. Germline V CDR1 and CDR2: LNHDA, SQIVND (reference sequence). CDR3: CASRPWTEATMAISF. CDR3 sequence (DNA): TGTGCCAGTAGGCCCTGGACGGAGGCTACTATGGCTATATCCTTC.

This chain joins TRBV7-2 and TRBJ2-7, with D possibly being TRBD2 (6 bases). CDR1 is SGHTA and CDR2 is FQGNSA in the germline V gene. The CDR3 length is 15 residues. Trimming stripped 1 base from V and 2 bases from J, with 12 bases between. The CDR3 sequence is CASSLGASVTYEQYF. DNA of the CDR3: TGTGCCAGCAGCTTAGGGGCTAGCGTAACCTACGAGCAGTACTTC.

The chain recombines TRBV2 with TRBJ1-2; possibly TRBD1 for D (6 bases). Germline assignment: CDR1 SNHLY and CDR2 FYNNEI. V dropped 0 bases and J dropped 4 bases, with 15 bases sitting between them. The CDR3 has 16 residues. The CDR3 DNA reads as TGTGCCAGCAGTGAAGCTCCTCCGGACAGCTTCTATGGCTACACCTTC. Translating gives CASSEAPPDSFYGYTF.

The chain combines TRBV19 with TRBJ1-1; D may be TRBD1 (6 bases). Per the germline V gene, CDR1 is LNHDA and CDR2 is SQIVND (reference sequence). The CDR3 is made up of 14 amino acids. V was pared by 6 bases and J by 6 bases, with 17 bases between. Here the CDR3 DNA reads TGTGCCAGTAGAATTGGGGGCGCGGCCCCTGAAGCTTTCTTT. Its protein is CASRIGGAAPEAFF.

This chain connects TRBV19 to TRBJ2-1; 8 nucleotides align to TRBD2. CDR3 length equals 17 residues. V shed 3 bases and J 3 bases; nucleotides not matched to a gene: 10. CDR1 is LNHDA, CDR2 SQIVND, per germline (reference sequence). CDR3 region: CASSISSGGSSYNEQFF. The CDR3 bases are TGTGCCAGTAGTATTTCAAGCGGGGGTAGTAGCTACAATGAGCAGTTCTTC.